Listed here is a single T cell receptor (beta chain). Its antigen remains undetermined. Base quality data are lacking; no much larger clone is found one base away. These data originate in a study of OX40 agonist ivuxolimab in advanced cancers. Study-level background: Ivuxolimab, which targeted the costimulatory receptor OX40 (CD134), was an agonistic, fully human IgG2 monoclonal antibody. Among the roughly 52 dose-escalation patients, around 20 had hepatocellular carcinoma, roughly 15 melanoma, 9 renal cell carcinoma and 9 head and neck cancer. Intravenous ivuxolimab was administered to patients every 2 weeks at six dose levels: 0.01, 0.1, 0.3, 1.5, 3 and 10 mg/kg. Patients were allowed to have had prior anti-PD-1, anti-PD-L1 or anti-CTLA-4 therapy, and approximately 37% of the dose-escalation patients had been treated with checkpoint inhibitors. Partial responses were achieved by three dose-escalation patients, of whom one had hepatocellular carcinoma and two had cutaneous melanoma. The monotherapy dose-escalation portion (N ≈ 57 patients) of the phase I ivuxolimab trial is reported in the paper. The dose-escalation cohort was roughly 83% male with a mean age of approximately 60 years, ranging from roughly 20 to 80. The point of sequencing TCRbeta in the periphery was to test whether ivuxolimab changed TCR sequence diversity and drove clonal T-cell expansion.

General conclusions and limits of the study: Low levels of normalized T-cell clonal expansion were also shown by some nonresponding patients. The antigen specificity of the peripheral T cells that underwent clonal expansion was not determined. On average, CD8+ T cells showed more expanded clones than CD4+ T cells after ivuxolimab. Clonal expansion of both CD4+ and CD8+ blood T cells was observed from baseline to week 6 at doses 0.1 to 3.0 mg/kg. In the 0.1-3.0 mg/kg groups, partial responders had among the lowest normalized peripheral clonal expansion, particularly in CD8+ T cells.

The trial excluded patients who had a history of autoimmune disease or who were on systemic immunosuppression. Peripheral blood for TCR sequencing was collected from all dose cohorts at baseline, on cycle 4 day 1, and on cycle 7 day 1. Samples came from an open-label, multicenter, first-in-human phase I dose-escalation trial of ivuxolimab. The trial enrolled adults with locally advanced or metastatic head and neck squamous cell, hepatocellular, melanoma or renal cell carcinoma. Before TCR sequencing, CD4+ T cells and CD8+ T cells were sorted from peripheral blood as separate populations. For sequencing of the TCRbeta CDR3 region, genomic DNA was extracted from the sorted cells. The immunoSEQ Assay was used for sequencing of TCRbeta CDR3 regions. TCRdb's version of the immuneACCESS table is confined to in-frame rearrangements and falls short of the full clone set. An unresolved V gene accounts for under half of the shortfall where checked; the remainder is of unknown origin. Across this sample there are 130,000 or so clones, with 90% seen only once. The top ten clonotypes cover about 1% of the sample.

This material consisted of CD4+ or CD8+ T cells sorted from blood, taken in a trial of the OX40 agonist ivuxolimab. The sequence was collected from an adult with an advanced solid tumor such as melanoma, head and neck, liver or kidney cancer.

The DNA reads TGCGCCAGCAGCCAAGCTGGGACAGGGGGGGTTAACTATGGCTACACCTTC. Its translation is CASSQAGTGGVNYGYTF. In this chain, TRBV4-3 is recombined with TRBJ1-2, with 11 bases in between that match TRBD1. Compared with germline, V lacks 1 base and J lacks 1 base; bases without a gene match: 5. CDR1 and CDR2 are drawn from the germline V gene: LGHNA, YSLEER. The cysteine opens and the phenylalanine closes a CDR3 of 17 amino acids. The retained sequence is limited to the CDR3, 51 bases, with the frame set at the first base.